A single sample gave rise to the 22 T cell receptor beta chains below, sequenced in a study of regulatory T cells in long-lasting Graves disease. Construction of the TCR beta libraries employed iRepertoire HTBI primers in conjunction with Arm-PCR of CDR3 regions. In TCRdb, the multiplex PCR reads were re-called with MiXCR into one record per CDR3 protein. The table has 350,000 to 450,000 distinct CDR3 sequences, approximately 23% seen once. Stated time point: persistent/refractory GD, antithyroid drugs over 5 years with positive TRAb. PBMCs provided the RNA from which the TCR library was made. This specimen consisted of peripheral blood mononuclear cells (PBMCs), obtained when the disease was refractory, from a patient treated with antithyroid drugs. These receptor sequences come from a woman between 40 and 50 years old with Graves disease.

As concerns this clonotype: A much larger clone lies a single base off, so this may be a read error. The chain recombines TRBV28 with TRBJ1-2, with D unresolved. This CDR3 has 12 residues. CDR1 is MDHEN, CDR2 SYDVKM, per germline. CDR3 loop: CASKVGGGGHTF. CDR3 bases: TGTGCCAGCAAGGTCGGAGGAGGTGGCCACACCTTC.

This clonotype was observed a few times. This chain connects TRBV6-1 to TRBJ2-7; 9 bases are shared with TRBD2. The V gene's germline CDR1 is MNHNS and CDR2 SASEGT. This CDR3 contains 15 residues. V shed 5 bases and J 3 bases; nucleotides not matched to a gene: 8. DNA for the CDR3: TGTGCCAGCAGTCGAATAGCGGGAGAGTTCTACGAGCAGTACTTC. It encodes CASSRIAGEFYEQYF.

The chain couples TRBV30 to TRBJ1-5; D uncertain. CDR3 length equals 11 residues. V was pared by 5 bases and J by 3 bases, with 5 bases between. Germline lookup yields CDR1 GTSNPN and CDR2 SVGIG (reference sequence). CDR3 sequence: CAWGNNQPQHF. CDR3 in DNA: TGTGCCTGGGGGAACAATCAGCCCCAGCATTTT.

In this sample, this clonotype turned up many times. The chain has TRBV6-1 and TRBJ1-5; D is unclear. V shed 8 bases and J shed 1 base, with 12 bases lying between them. This CDR3 comprises 14 residues. Germline V gene data show CDR1 as MNHNS and CDR2 as SASEGT. CDR3 sequence reads: CASVGSLSNQPQHF. In nucleotides, the CDR3 is TGTGCCAGCGTAGGCTCCTTGAGCAATCAGCCCCAGCATTTT.

This clonotype has only a few counts. The V call is TRBV10-3, the J call TRBJ2-1; the match to TRBD2 covers 14 bases. V was pared by 10 bases and J by 9 bases, with 5 bases of the junction left unmatched. The V gene's germline CDR1 is ENHRY and CDR2 SYGVKD. CDR3 size: 13 residues. In DNA, the CDR3 is TGTGCCACCGGACTAGCGGGAGGTGGTGAGCAGTTCTTC. Protein: CATGLAGGGEQFF.

This clonotype was detected only a few times. The chain carries TRBV5-1 and TRBJ2-4, with 10 positions matching TRBD1. Germline loops: CDR1 SGHRS, CDR2 YFSETQ. The trim removed 1 base at V and 0 bases at J, leaving 1 base unmatched. The CDR3 contains 16 residues. The CDR3 reads CASSLWTGGAKNIQYF. The CDR3 bases are TGCGCCAGCAGCTTGTGGACAGGGGGAGCCAAAAACATTCAGTACTTC.

Written as DNA, the CDR3 is TGCGCCAGCACCCATTGGACTGCGAACACCGGGGAGCTGTTTTTT. It is translated as CASTHWTANTGELFF. The chain joins TRBV10-2 to TRBJ2-2; TRBD2 might be the D (5 bases). The V and J ends lost 7 bases and 0 bases respectively, with 12 bases between them. From germline, CDR1 is WSHSY and CDR2 SAAADI. The CDR3 is 15 amino acids.

The chain has TRBV4-1 and TRBJ2-4; TRBD1 or TRBD2 may be the D gene (5 bases each). CDR1 is MGHRA and CDR2 is YSYEKL in the germline V gene. Trimming removed 8 bases from V and 2 bases from J, with 7 bases in between. The CDR3 spans 12 residues. CDR3 in amino acids: CASGGSKNIQYF. CDR3 DNA sequence: TGCGCCAGCGGGGGATCCAAAAACATTCAGTACTTC.

This clonotype was detected many times. The genes are TRBV28 and TRBJ2-5, with D perhaps TRBD1 (6 bases). Trimming removed 4 bases from V and 7 bases from J, with 19 bases in between. In germline, CDR1 is MDHEN, CDR2 SYDVKM. The length of the CDR3 is 15 residues. CDR3 protein: CASSSITPGAGTQYF. The CDR3 coding sequence is TGTGCCAGCAGTTCGATTACCCCAGGGGCGGGGACCCAGTACTTC. Filled out from reference TRBV28 and TRBJ2-5, the complete variable domain reads DVKVTQSSRYLVKRTGEKVFLECVQDMDHENMFWYRQDPGLGLRLIYFSYDVKMKEKGDIPEGYSVSREKKERFSLILESASTNQTSMYLCASSSITPGAGTQYFGPGTRLLVL.

The chain links TRBV20-1 to TRBJ2-1, with 8 bases that match TRBD2. Germline loops: CDR1 DFQATT, CDR2 SNEGSKA (reference sequence). This CDR3 region has 14 residues. Germline trimming cut 6 bases from V and 2 bases from J; bases unmatched to any gene: 6. The CDR3 sequence: CSATGTSTYNEQFF. For the CDR3, the DNA is TGCAGTGCAACCGGGACTAGTACCTACAATGAGCAGTTCTTC.

This clonotype was observed a handful of times. The chain uses TRBV20-1 and TRBJ1-1; 8 bases align to TRBD1. CDR1 and CDR2 from the germline V gene are DFQATT and SNEGSKA (reference sequence). V dropped 4 bases and J dropped 0; count of bases not matched to a gene: 7. CDR3 size: 15 residues. The CDR3 spells CSATTGADMNTEAFF. Here the CDR3 DNA reads TGCAGTGCTACGACAGGGGCCGATATGAACACTGAAGCTTTCTTT.

This clonotype was picked up many times. The rearrangement joins TRBV28 to TRBJ2-5; D might be TRBD2 (7 bases). Deletions cut 6 bases from V and 4 bases from J, with 18 bases between. This CDR3 is 15 amino acids long. The germline gives CDR1 MDHEN, CDR2 SYDVKM. DNA of the CDR3: TGTGCCAGCAGGGGGGGGGGGGCATGGCGAGAGACCCAGTACTTC. This encodes CASRGGGAWRETQYF.

This clonotype was seen at least ten times. The chain uses TRBV6-1 and TRBJ1-4; D call uncertain. Germline CDR1 reads MNHNS; CDR2 reads SASEGT. V shed 6 bases and J shed 4 bases, with 12 bases lying between them. The CDR3 has 14 amino acids. The CDR3 spells CASRHPSGNEKLFF. CDR3 coding DNA: TGTGCCAGCAGACACCCGTCGGGTAATGAAAAACTGTTTTTT.

V usage is TRBV29-1 and J usage is TRBJ1-1; 8 positions match TRBD1. Looked up from germline, CDR1 is SQVTM and CDR2 is ANQGSEA. The J segment lost 0 bases and the V segment lost 7 bases, leaving 1 base of the junction unmatched. The CDR3 has 12 amino acids. This CDR3 reads CSAGQVNTEAFF. CDR3 bases: TGCAGCGCGGGACAGGTGAACACTGAAGCTTTCTTT.

This chain joins TRBV28 and TRBJ2-1; 7 bases match TRBD2. The germline gives CDR1 MDHEN, CDR2 SYDVKM. The length of the CDR3 is 15 residues. J was trimmed by 6 bases and V by 6 bases; bases with no gene match: 11. The CDR3 loop reads CASRPLAVLPNEQFF. DNA of the CDR3: TGTGCCAGCAGACCGCTAGCGGTCCTCCCCAATGAGCAGTTCTTC.

The chain joins TRBV10-3 to TRBJ2-7; TRBD2 matches at 9 bases. J lost 1 base, V lost 5 bases, and 3 bases had no gene match. The CDR3 is 14 residues long. Germline CDR1 reads ENHRY; CDR2 reads SYGVKD. CDR3 in amino acids: CAISRTSESYEQYF. CDR3 in DNA: TGTGCCATCAGTCGGACTAGCGAATCCTACGAGCAGTACTTC.

This clonotype was detected ten times or more. V is TRBV28 and J is TRBJ2-5, with D perhaps matching TRBD2 (6 bases). Between the trimmed V and J ends, which lost 3 bases and 3 bases, there was a span of 23 bases. Germline lookup yields CDR1 MDHEN and CDR2 SYDVKM. There are 18 residues in the CDR3. As DNA, the CDR3 is TGTGCCAGCAGTTTCATGTTCTATCGGGACTCCCAGAAAGAGACCCAGTACTTC. It specifies CASSFMFYRDSQKETQYF.

Many counts were recorded for this clonotype. The rearrangement uses TRBV11-2 and TRBJ1-2; possibly TRBD1 for D (5 bases). In germline, CDR1 is SGHAT, CDR2 FQNNGV. The CDR3 has 13 residues. V was trimmed by 3 bases and J by 2 bases, leaving 7 bases between them. CDR3: CASSLNRNYGYTF. The DNA for the CDR3 is TGTGCCAGCAGCTTGAACAGGAACTATGGCTACACCTTC.

This clonotype was seen at least ten times. The chain links TRBV28 to TRBJ2-7; D is uncertain. Trimming took 5 bases from V and 0 from J, leaving 5 bases between them. This CDR3 has 12 amino acids. Germline V lookup: CDR1 MDHEN, CDR2 SYDVKM. As DNA, the CDR3 is TGTGCCAGCAGTCGACTCTCCTACGAGCAGTACTTC. Its translation is CASSRLSYEQYF.

This clonotype was counted between two and nine times. V usage is TRBV5-1 and J usage is TRBJ2-7, with D tentatively TRBD2 (6 bases). Trimming shortened V by 4 bases and J by 6 bases, and 17 bases separated the two germline ends. The CDR3 has 14 amino acids. The germline V gene encodes CDR1 SGHRS and CDR2 YFSETQ. CDR3 amino acids: CASSEGLALSEQYF. The DNA for the CDR3 is TGCGCCAGCAGCGAGGGACTGGCCTTAAGCGAGCAGTACTTC.

This clonotype has only a few counts. As the CDR3 is not closed by the conserved phenylalanine or tryptophan, this likely results from a read error. The DNA is left out, because the CDR3 cannot be placed on it with certainty; the CDR3 is given as TCRdb lists it. The V call is TRBV27, the J call TRBJ2-4; the D call TRBD1 from the table was never checked on the DNA. Germline-derived CDR1 and CDR2 are MNHEY and SMNVEV (reference sequence). The CDR3 spans 9 amino acids, including both terminal residues. CDR3 sequence reads: CASSDRVAV.

This clonotype was found many times. The rearrangement uses TRBV11-2 and TRBJ2-7; D not resolved. The CDR3 extends over 16 amino acids. Deletions cut 5 bases from V and 5 bases from J, with 22 bases between. CDR1 is SGHAT, CDR2 FQNNGV, per germline. CDR3 amino acids: CASSPLNMGKGHEQYF. CDR3 sequence (DNA): TGTGCCAGCAGCCCACTAAACATGGGGAAGGGCCACGAGCAGTACTTC.